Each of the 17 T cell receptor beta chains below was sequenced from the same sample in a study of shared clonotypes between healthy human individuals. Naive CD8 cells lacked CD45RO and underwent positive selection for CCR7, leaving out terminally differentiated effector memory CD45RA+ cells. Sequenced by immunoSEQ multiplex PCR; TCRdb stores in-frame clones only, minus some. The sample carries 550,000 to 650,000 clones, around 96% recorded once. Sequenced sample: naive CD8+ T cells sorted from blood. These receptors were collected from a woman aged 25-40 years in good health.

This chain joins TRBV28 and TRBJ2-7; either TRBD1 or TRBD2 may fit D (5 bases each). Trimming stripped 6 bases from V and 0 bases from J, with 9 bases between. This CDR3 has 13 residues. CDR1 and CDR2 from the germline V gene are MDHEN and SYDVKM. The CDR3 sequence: CASREGLSYEQYF. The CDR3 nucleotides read TGTGCCAGCAGAGAGGGGCTCTCCTACGAGCAGTACTTC.

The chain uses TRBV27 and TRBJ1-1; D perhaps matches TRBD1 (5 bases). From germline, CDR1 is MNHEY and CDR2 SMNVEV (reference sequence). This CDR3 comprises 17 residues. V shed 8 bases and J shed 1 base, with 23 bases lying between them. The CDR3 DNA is TGTGCCAGCGGCGTCGGAGGGGTAAGGGCGGGGAACACTGAAGCTTTCTTT. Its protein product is CASGVGGVRAGNTEAFF.

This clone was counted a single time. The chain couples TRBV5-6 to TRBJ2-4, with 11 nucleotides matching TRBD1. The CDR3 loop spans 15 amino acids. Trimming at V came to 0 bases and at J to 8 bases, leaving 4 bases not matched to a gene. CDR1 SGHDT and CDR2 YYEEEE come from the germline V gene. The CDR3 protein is CASSLADRGLDIQYF. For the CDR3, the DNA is TGTGCCAGCAGCTTGGCGGACAGGGGGCTTGACATTCAGTACTTC.

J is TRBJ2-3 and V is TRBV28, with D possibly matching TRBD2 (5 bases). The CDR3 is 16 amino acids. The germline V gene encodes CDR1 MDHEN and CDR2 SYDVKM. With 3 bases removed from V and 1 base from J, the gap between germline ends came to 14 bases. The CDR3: CASSLRRGRGTDTQYF. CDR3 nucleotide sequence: TGTGCCAGCAGTTTGCGGCGTGGGCGGGGCACAGATACGCAGTATTTT. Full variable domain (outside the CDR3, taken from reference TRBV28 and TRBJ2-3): DVKVTQSSRYLVKRTGEKVFLECVQDMDHENMFWYRQDPGLGLRLIYFSYDVKMKEKGDIPEGYSVSREKKERFSLILESASTNQTSMYLCASSLRRGRGTDTQYFGPGTRLTVL.

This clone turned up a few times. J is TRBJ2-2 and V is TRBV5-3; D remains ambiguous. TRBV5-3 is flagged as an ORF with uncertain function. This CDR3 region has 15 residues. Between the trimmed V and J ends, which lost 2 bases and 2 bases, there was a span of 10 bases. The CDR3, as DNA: TGTGCCAGAAGCTTCTTGCGGTCCAACACCGGGGAGCTGTTTTTT. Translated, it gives CARSFLRSNTGELFF.

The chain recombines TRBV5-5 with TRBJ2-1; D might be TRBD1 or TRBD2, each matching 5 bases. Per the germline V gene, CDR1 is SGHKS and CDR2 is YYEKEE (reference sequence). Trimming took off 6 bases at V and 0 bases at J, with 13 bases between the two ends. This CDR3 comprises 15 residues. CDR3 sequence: CASTLGGSSYNEQFF. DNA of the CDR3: TGTGCCAGCACCCTTGGGGGAAGCTCCTACAATGAGCAGTTCTTC.

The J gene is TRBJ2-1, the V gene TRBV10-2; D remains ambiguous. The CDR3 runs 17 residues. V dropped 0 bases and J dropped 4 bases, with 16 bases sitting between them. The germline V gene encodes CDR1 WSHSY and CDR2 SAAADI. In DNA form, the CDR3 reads TGCGCCAGCAGTGAGTCGCTAGAGCGTAAGGCTTACAATGAGCAGTTCTTC. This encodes CASSESLERKAYNEQFF.

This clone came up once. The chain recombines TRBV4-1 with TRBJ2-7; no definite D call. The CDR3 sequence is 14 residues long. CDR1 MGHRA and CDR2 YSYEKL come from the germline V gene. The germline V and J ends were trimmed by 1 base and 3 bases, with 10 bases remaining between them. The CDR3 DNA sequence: TGCGCCAGCAGCCAAGGTGCGAGTAGCTACGAGCAGTACTTC. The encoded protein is CASSQGASSYEQYF.

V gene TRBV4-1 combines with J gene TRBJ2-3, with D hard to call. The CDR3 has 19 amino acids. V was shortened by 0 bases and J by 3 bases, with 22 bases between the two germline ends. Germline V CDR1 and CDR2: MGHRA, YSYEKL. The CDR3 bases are TGCGCCAGCAGCCAAGATCCCCCATCACCTAGAATGAGTACAGATACGCAGTATTTT. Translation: CASSQDPPSPRMSTDTQYF.

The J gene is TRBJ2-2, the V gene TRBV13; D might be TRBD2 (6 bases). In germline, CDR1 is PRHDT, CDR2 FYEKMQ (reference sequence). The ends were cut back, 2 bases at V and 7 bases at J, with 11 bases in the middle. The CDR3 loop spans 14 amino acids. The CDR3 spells CASSLLGGFGELFF. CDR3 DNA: TGTGCCAGCAGCTTATTAGGAGGGTTCGGGGAGCTGTTTTTT.

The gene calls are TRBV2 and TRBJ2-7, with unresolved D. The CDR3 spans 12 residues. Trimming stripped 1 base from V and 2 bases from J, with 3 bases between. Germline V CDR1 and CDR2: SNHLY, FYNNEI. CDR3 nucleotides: TGTGCCAGCAGTGAAGGCCCCTACGAGCAGTACTTC. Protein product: CASSEGPYEQYF.

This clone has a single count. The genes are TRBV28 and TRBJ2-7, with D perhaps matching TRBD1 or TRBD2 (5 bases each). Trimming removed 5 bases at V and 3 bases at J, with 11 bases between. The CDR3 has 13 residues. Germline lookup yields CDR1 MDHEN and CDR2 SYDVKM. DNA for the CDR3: TGTGCCAGCAGTCCGGGACCCTACTACGAGCAGTACTTC. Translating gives CASSPGPYYEQYF.

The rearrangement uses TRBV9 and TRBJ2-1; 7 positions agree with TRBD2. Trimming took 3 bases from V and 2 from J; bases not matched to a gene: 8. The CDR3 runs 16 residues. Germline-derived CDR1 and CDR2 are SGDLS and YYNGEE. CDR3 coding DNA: TGTGCCAGCAGCGACTCCACTAGCGACCCCTACAATGAGCAGTTCTTC. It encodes CASSDSTSDPYNEQFF.

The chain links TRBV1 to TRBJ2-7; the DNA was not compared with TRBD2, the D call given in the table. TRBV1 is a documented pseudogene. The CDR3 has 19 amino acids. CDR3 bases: TGCACCAGCAGCCAACACCTCCCCGCGGGACTAGGCTGCTCCTACGAGCAGTACTTC. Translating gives CTSSQHLPAGLGCSYEQYF.

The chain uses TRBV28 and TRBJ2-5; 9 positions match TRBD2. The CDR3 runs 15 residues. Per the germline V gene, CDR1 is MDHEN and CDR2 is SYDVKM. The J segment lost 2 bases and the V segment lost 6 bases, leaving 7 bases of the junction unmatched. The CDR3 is CASRVAGGLQETQYF. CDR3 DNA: TGTGCCAGCAGGGTGGCGGGAGGGCTGCAAGAGACCCAGTACTTC.

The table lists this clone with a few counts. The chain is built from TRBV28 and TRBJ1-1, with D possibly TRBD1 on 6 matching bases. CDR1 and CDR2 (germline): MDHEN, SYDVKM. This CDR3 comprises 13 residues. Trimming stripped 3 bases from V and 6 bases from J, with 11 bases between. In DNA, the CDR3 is TGTGCCAGCAGTTTGGGGGGGCAGGCTGAAGCTTTCTTT. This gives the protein CASSLGGQAEAFF.

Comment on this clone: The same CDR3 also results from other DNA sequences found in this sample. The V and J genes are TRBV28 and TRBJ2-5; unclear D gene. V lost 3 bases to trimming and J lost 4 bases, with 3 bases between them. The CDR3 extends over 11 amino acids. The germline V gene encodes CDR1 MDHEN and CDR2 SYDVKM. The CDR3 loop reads CASSFRETQYF. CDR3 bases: TGTGCCAGCAGTTTTAGAGAGACCCAGTACTTC.